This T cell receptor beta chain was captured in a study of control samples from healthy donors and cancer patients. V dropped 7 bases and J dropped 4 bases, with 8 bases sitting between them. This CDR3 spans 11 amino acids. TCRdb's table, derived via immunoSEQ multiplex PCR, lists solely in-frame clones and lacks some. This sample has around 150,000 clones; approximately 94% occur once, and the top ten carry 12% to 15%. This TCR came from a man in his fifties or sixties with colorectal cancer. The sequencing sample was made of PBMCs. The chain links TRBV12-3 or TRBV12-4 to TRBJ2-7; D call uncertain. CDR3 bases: TGTGCCAGCACCCTCGGGTACGAGCAGTACTTC. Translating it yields CASTLGYEQYF.